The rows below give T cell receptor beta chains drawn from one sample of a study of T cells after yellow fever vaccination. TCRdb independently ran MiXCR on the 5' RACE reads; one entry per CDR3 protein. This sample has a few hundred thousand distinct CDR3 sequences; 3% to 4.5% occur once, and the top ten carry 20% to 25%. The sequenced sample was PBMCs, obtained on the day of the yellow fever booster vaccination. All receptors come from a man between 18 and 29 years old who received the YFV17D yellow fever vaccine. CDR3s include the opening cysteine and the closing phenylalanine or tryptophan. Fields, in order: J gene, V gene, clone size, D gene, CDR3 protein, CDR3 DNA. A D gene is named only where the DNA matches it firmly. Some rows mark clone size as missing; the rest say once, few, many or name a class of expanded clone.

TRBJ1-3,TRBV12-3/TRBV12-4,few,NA,CASRRGNTIYF,TGTGCCAGCCGGCGGGGTAACACCATATATTTT
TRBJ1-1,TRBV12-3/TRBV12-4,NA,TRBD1,CATRQGSHQAFF,TGTGCCACCCGACAGGGTTCACATCAAGCTTTCTTT
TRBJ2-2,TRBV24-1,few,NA,CATGSLSNTGELFF,TGTGCCACGGGAAGCTTATCGAACACCGGGGAGCTGTTTTTT
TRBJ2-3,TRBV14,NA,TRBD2,CASSLLAGGSTDTQYF,TGTGCCAGCAGCCTCCTAGCGGGGGGCAGTACAGATACGCAGTATTTT
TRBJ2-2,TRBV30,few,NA,CAWSVLTGGSPGELFF,TGTGCCTGGAGTGTACTAACGGGGGGCTCCCCCGGGGAGCTGTTTTTT
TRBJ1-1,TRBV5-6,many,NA,CASSLITVGGNTEAFF,TGTGCCAGCAGCTTGATCACGGTCGGGGGGAACACTGAAGCTTTCTTT
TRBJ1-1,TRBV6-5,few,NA,CASSYSFWGSNTEAFF,TGTGCCAGCAGTTACTCGTTCTGGGGCTCTAACACTGAAGCTTTCTTT
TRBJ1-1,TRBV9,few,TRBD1,CASSIGGAGSEAFF,TGTGCCAGCAGCATAGGGGGCGCGGGTTCTGAAGCTTTCTTT
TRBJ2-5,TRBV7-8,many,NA,CASSLEGGVETQYF,TGTGCCAGCAGCTTAGAGGGGGGAGTGGAGACCCAGTACTTC
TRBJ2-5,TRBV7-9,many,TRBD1,CASNLPLGTGVETQYF,TGTGCCAGCAACTTACCCCTGGGGACAGGGGTCGAGACCCAGTACTTC
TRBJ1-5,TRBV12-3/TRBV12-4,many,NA,CASSFLGADQPQHF,TGTGCCAGCAGTTTTTTGGGGGCAGATCAGCCCCAGCATTTT
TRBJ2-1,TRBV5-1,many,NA,CASSLRGVGGVGYNEQFF,TGCGCCAGCAGCTTGCGGGGAGTAGGAGGGGTGGGATACAATGAGCAGTTCTTC
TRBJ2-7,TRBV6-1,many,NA,CASSTDSLIPHIEQYF,TGTGCCAGCAGTACCGACAGCCTAATCCCCCATATTGAGCAGTACTTC
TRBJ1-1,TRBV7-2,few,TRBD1,CASSLWGRGMNTEAFF,TGTGCCAGCAGCTTATGGGGCAGGGGGATGAACACTGAAGCTTTCTTT
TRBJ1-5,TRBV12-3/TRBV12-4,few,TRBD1,CASSTGVGSTPDQPQHF,TGTGCCAGCAGTACAGGGGTCGGATCTACTCCCGATCAGCCCCAGCATTTT
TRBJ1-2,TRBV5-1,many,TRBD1,CASSLRTGTGDNGYTF,TGCGCCAGCAGCCTCCGTACCGGGACAGGGGACAATGGCTACACCTTC
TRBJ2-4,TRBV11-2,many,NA,CASSYSKNIQYF,TGTGCCAGCAGCTACAGCAAAAACATTCAGTACTTC
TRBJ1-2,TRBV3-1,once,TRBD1,CASSQYQGAFGYTF,TGTGCCAGCAGCCAATACCAGGGGGCCTTTGGCTACACCTTC
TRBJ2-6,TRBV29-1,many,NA,CSAAGAGANVLTF,TGCAGCGCAGCAGGGGCTGGGGCCAACGTCCTGACTTTC
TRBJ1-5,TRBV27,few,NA,CASRRGLSNQPQHF,TGTGCCAGCAGGAGGGGCTTGAGCAATCAGCCCCAGCATTTT
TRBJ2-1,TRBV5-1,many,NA,CASSLLLRTLSYNEQFF,TGCGCCAGCAGCTTGTTACTACGGACTCTCTCCTACAATGAGCAGTTCTTC
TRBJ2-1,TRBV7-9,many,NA,CASSFSTSSYNEQFF,TGTGCCAGCAGCTTTAGCACCAGCTCCTACAATGAGCAGTTCTTC
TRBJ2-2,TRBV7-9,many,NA,CASSPTSNTGELFF,TGTGCCAGCAGCCCGACATCGAACACCGGGGAGCTGTTTTTT
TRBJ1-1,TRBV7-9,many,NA,CASRQFGSSGTEAFF,TGTGCCAGCAGGCAATTTGGGAGTTCGGGAACTGAAGCTTTCTTT
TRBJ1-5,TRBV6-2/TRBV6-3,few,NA,CASRTDSFQPQHF,TGTGCCAGCAGGACCGATTCGTTTCAGCCCCAGCATTTT
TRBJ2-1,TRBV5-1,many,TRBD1,CASGQTHGTGDNEQFF,TGCGCCAGCGGCCAAACCCACGGGACAGGGGACAATGAGCAGTTCTTC
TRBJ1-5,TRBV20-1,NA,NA,CSARGVGEGQPQHF,TGCAGTGCTAGAGGTGTGGGGGAGGGTCAGCCCCAGCATTTT
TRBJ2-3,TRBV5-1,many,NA,CATSLPGGQSDTQYF,TGCGCCACCTCCCTCCCGGGGGGCCAATCAGATACGCAGTATTTT
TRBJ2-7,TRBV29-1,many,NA,CSAFFGSSYEQYF,TGCAGCGCTTTTTTTGGTTCTTCCTACGAGCAGTACTTC